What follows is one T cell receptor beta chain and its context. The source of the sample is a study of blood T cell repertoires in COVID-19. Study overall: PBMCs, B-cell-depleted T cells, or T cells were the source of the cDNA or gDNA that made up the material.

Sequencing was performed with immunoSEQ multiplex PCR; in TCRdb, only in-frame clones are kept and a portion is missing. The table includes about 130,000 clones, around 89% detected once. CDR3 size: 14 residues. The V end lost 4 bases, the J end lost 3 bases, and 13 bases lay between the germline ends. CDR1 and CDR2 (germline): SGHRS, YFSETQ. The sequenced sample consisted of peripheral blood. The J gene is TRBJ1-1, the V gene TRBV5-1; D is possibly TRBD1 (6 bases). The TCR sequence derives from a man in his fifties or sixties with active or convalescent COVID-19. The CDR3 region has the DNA TGCGCCAGCAGCGTCGAAGGGGGTTACACTGAAGCTTTCTTT. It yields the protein CASSVEGGYTEAFF.